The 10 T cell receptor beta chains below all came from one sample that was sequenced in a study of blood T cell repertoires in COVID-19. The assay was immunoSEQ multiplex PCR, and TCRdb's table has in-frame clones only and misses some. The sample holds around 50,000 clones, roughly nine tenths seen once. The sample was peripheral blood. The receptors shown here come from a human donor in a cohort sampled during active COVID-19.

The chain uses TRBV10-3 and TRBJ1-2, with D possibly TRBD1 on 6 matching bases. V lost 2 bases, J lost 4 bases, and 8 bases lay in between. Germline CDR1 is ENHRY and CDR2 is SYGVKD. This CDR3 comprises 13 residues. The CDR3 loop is CAISEDRSYGYTF. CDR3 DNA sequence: TGTGCCATCAGTGAGGACAGGAGCTATGGCTACACCTTC.

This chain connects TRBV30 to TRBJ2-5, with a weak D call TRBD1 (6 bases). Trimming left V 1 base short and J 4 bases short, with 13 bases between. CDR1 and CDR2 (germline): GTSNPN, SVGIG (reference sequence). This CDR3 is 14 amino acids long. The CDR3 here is CAWSGGGTLETQYF. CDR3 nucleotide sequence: TGTGCCTGGAGTGGTGGGGGCACTTTAGAGACCCAGTACTTC.

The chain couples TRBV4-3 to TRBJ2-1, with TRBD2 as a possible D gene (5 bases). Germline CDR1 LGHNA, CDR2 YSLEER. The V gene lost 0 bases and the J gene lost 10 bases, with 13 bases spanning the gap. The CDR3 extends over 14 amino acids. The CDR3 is CASSQEGASTEQFF. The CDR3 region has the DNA TGCGCCAGCAGCCAAGAAGGTGCTAGCACCGAGCAGTTCTTC.

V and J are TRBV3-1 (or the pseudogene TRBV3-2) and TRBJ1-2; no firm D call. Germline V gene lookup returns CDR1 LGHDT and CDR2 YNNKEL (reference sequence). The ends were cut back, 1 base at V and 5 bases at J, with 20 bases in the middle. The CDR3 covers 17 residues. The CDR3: CASSQVLSPNGMYGYTF. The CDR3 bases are TGTGCCAGCAGCCAAGTTCTTAGTCCAAACGGTATGTATGGCTACACCTTC.

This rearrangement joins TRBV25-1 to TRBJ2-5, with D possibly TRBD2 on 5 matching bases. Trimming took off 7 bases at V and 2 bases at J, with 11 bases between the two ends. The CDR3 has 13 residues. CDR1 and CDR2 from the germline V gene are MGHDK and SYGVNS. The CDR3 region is CASTRTGQETQYF. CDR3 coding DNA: TGTGCCAGCACCCGGACGGGGCAAGAGACCCAGTACTTC.

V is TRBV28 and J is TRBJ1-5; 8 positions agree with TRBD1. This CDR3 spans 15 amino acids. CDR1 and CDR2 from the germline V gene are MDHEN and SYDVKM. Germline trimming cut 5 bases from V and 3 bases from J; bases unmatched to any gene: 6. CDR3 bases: TGTGCCAGCAGTATATCGGACAGGGCCAATCAGCCCCAGCATTTT. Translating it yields CASSISDRANQPQHF.

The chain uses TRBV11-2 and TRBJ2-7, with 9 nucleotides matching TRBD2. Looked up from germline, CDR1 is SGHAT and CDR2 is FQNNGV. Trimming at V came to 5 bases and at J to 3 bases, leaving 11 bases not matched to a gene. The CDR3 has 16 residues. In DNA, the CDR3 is TGTGCCAGCAGCACCCAAGTAGCGGGGGCCCGCTACGAGCAGTACTTC. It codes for CASSTQVAGARYEQYF. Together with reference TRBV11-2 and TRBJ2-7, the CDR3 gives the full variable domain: EAGVAQSPRYKIIEKRQSVAFWCNPISGHATLYWYQQILGQGPKLLIQFQNNGVVDDSQLPKDRFSAERLKGVDSTLKIQPAKLEDSAVYLCASSTQVAGARYEQYFGPGTRLTVT.

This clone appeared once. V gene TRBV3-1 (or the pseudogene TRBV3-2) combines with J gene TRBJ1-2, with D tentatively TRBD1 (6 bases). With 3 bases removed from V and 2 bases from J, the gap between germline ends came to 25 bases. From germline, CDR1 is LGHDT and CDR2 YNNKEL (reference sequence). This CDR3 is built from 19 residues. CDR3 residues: CASSQDRFGQPTLNYGYTF. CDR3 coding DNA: TGTGCCAGCAGCCAGGATAGGTTTGGACAGCCAACACTGAACTATGGCTACACCTTC.

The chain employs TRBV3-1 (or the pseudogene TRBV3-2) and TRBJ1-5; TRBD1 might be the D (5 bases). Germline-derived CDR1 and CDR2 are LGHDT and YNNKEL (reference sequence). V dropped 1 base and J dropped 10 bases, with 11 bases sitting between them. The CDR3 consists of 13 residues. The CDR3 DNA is TGTGCCAGCAGCCAAGGGGGCAGACTTCCCCAGCATTTT. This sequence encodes CASSQGGRLPQHF.

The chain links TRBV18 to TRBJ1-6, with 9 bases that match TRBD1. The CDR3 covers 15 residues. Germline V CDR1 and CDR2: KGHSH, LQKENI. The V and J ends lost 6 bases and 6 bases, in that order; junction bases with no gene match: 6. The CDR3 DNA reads TGTGCCAGCTCTGAGTTGGACAGGGGTAATTCACCCCTCCACTTT. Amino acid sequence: CASSELDRGNSPLHF.